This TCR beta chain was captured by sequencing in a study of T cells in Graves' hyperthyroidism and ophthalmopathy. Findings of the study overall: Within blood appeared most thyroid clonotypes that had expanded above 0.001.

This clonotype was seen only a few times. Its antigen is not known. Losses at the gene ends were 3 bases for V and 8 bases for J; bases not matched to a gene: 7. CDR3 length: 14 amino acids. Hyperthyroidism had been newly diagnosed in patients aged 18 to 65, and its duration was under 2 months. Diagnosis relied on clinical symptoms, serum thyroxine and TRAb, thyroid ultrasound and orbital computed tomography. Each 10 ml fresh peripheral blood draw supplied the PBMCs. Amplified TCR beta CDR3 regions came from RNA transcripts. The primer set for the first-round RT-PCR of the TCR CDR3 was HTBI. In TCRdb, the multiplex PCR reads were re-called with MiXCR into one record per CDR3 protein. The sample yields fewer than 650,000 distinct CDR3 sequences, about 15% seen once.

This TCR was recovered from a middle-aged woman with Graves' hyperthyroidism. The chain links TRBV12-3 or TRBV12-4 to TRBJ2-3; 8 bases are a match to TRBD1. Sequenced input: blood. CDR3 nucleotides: TGTGCCAGCAGTTTTGGGACAGGAATCCGTACGCAGTATTTT. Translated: CASSFGTGIRTQYF.